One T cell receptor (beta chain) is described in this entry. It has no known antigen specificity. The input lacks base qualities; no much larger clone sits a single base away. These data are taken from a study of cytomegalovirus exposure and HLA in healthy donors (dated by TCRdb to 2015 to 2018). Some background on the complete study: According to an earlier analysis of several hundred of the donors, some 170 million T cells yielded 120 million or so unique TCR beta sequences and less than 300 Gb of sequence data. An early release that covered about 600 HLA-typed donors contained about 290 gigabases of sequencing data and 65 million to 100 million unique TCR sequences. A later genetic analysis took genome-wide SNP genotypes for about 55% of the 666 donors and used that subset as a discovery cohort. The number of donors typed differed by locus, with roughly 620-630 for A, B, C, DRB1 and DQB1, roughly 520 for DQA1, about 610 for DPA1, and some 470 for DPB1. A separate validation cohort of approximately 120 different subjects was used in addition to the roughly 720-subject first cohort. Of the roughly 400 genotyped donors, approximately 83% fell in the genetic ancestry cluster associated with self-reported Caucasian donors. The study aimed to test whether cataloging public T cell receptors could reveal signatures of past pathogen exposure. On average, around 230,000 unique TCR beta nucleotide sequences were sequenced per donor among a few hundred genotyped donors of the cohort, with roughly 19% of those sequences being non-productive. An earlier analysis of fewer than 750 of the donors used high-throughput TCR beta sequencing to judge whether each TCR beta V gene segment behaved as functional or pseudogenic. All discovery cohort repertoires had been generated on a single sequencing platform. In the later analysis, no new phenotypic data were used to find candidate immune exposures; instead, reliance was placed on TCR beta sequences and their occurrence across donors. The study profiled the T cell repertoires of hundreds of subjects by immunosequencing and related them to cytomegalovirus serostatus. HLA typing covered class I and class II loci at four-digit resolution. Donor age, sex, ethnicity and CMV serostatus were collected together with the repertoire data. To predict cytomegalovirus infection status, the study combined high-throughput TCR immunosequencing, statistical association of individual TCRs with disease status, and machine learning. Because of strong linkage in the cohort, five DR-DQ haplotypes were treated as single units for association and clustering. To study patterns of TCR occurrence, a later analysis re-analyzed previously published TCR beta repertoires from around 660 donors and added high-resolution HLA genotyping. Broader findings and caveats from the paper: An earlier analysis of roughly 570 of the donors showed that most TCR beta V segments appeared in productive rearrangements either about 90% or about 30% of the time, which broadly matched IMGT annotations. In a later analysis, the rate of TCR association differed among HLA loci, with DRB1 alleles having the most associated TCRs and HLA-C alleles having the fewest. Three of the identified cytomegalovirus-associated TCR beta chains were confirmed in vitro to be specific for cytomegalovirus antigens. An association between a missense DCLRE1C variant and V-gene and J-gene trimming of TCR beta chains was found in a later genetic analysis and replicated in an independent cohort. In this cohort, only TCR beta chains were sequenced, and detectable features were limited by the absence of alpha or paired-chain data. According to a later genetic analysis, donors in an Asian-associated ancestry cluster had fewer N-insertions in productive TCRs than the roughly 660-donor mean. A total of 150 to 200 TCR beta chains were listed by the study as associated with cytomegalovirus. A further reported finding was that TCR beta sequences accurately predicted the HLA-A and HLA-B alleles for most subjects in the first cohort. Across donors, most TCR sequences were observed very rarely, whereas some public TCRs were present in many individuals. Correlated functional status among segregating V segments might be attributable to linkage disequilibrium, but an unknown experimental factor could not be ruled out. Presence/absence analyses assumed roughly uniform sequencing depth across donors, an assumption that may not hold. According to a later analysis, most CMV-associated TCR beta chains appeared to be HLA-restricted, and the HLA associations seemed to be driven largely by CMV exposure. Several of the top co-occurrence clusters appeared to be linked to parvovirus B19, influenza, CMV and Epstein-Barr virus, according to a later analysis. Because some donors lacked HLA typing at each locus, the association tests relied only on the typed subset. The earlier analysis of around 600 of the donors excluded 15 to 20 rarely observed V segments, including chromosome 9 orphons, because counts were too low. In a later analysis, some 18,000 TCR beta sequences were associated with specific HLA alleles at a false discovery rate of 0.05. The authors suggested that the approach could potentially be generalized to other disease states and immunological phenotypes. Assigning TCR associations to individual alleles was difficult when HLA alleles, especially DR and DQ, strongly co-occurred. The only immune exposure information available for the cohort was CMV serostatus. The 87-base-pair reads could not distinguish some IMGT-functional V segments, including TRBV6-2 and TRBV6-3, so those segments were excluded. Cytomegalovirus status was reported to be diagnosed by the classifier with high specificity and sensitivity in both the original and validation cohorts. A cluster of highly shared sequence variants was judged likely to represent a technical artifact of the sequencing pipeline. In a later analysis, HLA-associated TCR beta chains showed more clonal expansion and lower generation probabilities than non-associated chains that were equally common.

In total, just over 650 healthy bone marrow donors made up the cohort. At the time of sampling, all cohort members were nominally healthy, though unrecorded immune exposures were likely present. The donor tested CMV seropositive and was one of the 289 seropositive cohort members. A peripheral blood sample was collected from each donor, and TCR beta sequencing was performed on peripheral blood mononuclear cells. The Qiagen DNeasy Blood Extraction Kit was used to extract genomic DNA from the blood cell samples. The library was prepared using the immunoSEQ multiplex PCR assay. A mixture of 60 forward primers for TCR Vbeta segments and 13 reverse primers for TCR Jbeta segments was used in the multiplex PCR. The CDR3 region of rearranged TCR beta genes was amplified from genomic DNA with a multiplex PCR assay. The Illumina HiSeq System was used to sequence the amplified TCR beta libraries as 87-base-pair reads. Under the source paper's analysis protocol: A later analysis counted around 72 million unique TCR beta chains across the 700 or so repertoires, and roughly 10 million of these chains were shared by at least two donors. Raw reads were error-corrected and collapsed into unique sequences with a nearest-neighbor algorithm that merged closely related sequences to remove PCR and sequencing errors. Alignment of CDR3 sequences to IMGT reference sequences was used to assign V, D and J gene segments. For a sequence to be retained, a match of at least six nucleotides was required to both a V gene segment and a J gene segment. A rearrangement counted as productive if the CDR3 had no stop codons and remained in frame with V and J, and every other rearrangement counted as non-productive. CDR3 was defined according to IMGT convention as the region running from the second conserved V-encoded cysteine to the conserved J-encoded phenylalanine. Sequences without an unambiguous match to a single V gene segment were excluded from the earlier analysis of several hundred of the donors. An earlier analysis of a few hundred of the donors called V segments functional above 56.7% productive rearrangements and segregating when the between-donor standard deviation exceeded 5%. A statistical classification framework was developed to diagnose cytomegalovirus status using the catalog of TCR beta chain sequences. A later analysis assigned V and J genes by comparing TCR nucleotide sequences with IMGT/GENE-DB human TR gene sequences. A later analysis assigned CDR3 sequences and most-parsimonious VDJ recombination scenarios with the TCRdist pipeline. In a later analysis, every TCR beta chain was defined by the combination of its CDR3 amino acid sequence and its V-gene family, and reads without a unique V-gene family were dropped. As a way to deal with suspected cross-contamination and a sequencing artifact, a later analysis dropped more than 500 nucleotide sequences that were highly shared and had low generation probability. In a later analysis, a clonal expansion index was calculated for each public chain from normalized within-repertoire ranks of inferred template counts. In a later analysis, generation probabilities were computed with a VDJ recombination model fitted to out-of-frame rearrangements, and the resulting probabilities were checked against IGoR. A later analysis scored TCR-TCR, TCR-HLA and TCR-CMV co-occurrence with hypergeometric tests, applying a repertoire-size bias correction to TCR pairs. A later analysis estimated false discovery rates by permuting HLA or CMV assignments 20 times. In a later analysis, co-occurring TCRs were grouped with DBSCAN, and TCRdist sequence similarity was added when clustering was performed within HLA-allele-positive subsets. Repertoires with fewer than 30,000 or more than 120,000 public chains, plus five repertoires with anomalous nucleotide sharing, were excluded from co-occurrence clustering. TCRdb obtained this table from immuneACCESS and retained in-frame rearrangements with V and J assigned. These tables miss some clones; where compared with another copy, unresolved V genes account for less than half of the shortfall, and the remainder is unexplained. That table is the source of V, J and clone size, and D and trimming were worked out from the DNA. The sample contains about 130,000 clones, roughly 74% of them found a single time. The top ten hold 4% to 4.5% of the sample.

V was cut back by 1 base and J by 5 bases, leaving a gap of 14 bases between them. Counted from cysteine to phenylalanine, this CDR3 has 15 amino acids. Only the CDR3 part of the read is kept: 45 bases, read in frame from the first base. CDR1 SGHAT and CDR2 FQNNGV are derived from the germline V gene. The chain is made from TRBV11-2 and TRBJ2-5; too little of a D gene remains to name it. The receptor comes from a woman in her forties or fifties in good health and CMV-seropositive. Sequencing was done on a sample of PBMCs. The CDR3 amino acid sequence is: CASSLVAVRAETQYF. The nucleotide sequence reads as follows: TGTGCCAGCAGCTTAGTGGCGGTACGCGCGGAGACCCAGTACTTC.